This TCR beta chain was recovered during a study of T cell responses to AZD1222 COVID-19 vaccine. Deletions cut 1 base from V and 3 bases from J, with 6 bases between. CDR1 and CDR2 (germline): SQVTM, ANQGSEA. CDR3 length equals 12 residues. Clones were read by immunoSEQ multiplex PCR, and TCRdb kept only the in-frame ones, dropping some. The table has 100,000 to 150,000 clones, approximately 84% seen once. The chain employs TRBV29-1 and TRBJ1-2, with D maybe TRBD1 (6 bases). Sequencing was performed on peripheral blood, taken on day 0 of AZD1222 vaccination. This receptor was taken from an adult in good health. The CDR3 is CSVEAGDYGYTF. Here the CDR3 DNA reads TGCAGCGTTGAAGCAGGGGACTATGGCTACACCTTC.